The 7 T cell receptor beta chains listed next were all sequenced from one sample in a study of human T cells and chemical hapten exposure. Time point: pre-sensitization, week 0. Treatment reported: therapeutic diphenylcyclopropenone sensitization with weekly scalp DPC. TCRdb re-analysed the RACE reads in MiXCR, keeping a single row per CDR3 protein. The sample carries 280,000 or so distinct CDR3 sequences, roughly 8% recorded once. The material was whole blood, obtained in connection with sensitization to the hapten diphenylcyclopropenone (DPC). Receptor source: a man aged 18 to 35 with alopecia areata. Some clones in this sample may be carry-over from other donors' samples.

This clonotype has a handful of counts. The rearrangement uses TRBV28 and TRBJ1-1; D is undetermined. The CDR3 has 11 residues. V was trimmed by 5 bases and J by 5 bases, leaving 6 bases between them. The germline V gene encodes CDR1 MDHEN and CDR2 SYDVKM. The CDR3 region has the DNA TGTGCCAGCAGTGCATGGACTGAAGCTTTCTTT. Translating it yields CASSAWTEAFF.

With regard to this clonotype: One base away lies a much larger clone, so this may be a sequencing read error. The genes are TRBV4-3 and TRBJ1-2; D may be TRBD1 (5 bases). CDR1 LGHNA and CDR2 YSLEER come from the germline V gene. The CDR3 loop spans 14 amino acids. DNA for the CDR3: TGCGCCAGCAACCAAAGATTCGGGCAGGGTGGCTACACCTTC. Translation: CASNQRFGQGGYTF.

This clonotype turned up a few times. V and J are TRBV7-6 and TRBJ1-1; 8 bases fit TRBD1. This CDR3 is 15 amino acids long. CDR1 is SGHVS and CDR2 is FNYEAQ in the germline V gene. The junction had 5 bases not matched to a gene; V was cut back by 1 base and J by 4 bases. CDR3 residues: CASSLEAGGGTEAFF. CDR3 nucleotides: TGTGCCAGCAGCTTAGAGGCAGGGGGCGGCACTGAAGCTTTCTTT.

The rearrangement uses TRBV6-5 and TRBJ2-7; D is unresolved. The CDR3 consists of 14 residues. Germline V CDR1 and CDR2: MNHEY, SVGAGI. V dropped 3 bases and J dropped 1 base, with 10 bases sitting between them. CDR3 residues: CASSYNPRSYEQYF. Here the CDR3 DNA reads TGTGCCAGCAGTTATAACCCCAGGTCCTACGAGCAGTACTTC.

V is TRBV3-1 and J is TRBJ1-2, with D uncertain. Germline-derived CDR1 and CDR2 are LGHDT and YNNKEL (reference sequence). The CDR3 consists of 14 residues. The V end was cut by 0 bases, the J end by 3 bases, with 8 bases between. The CDR3 region is CASSQDRKDYGYTF. In DNA form, the CDR3 reads TGTGCCAGCAGCCAAGACAGGAAAGACTATGGCTACACCTTC.

There are a few counts of this clonotype. The genes are TRBV12-3 or TRBV12-4 and TRBJ2-2; TRBD1 agrees at 7 bases. J gave up 5 bases and V 6 bases, and 12 bases lay outside the gene matches. This CDR3 region has 16 residues. The CDR3 coding sequence is TGTGCCAGCAGAGATACAGGGGCGTTTAGGACCGGGGAGCTGTTTTTT. It encodes CASRDTGAFRTGELFF.

This clonotype turned up a few times. This chain connects TRBV4-3 to TRBJ2-3, with D perhaps matching TRBD2 (5 bases). Germline CDR1 is LGHNA and CDR2 is YSLEER. Trimming pared 2 bases from V and 6 bases from J, leaving 9 bases between. CDR3 length: 13 amino acids. CDR3 loop: CASSQQREDTQYF. CDR3 coding DNA: TGCGCCAGCAGCCAACAAAGGGAGGATACGCAGTATTTT.